There are a few counts of the clone carrying this TCR beta chain. The data were obtained in a study of cytomegalovirus exposure and HLA in healthy donors. The CDR3 consists of 17 residues. In germline, CDR1 is SGHRS, CDR2 YFSETQ. The ends lost 4 bases at V and 2 bases at J; junction bases unmatched: 12. PCR involved 60 Vbeta and 13 Jbeta primers. The assay was immunoSEQ multiplex PCR, and TCRdb's table has in-frame clones only and misses some. The sample has about 140,000 clones, around 80% seen once. The sequence derives from a woman between 45 and 60 years old in good health and CMV-seropositive. Source material: PBMCs. The chain has TRBV5-1 and TRBJ1-3; 7 bases match TRBD1. The CDR3 reads CASSVGVRGSTGNTIYF. DNA of the CDR3: TGCGCCAGCAGCGTGGGCGTCAGGGGGAGCACTGGAAACACCATATATTTT.